These 26 T cell receptor beta chains share one sample of origin, sequenced in a study of CD8+ T cells in alopecia areata. Treatment described: oral pan-JAK inhibitor, 5-10 mg twice daily. Isolated RNA was reverse transcribed into cDNA used as the sequencing template. Using immunoSEQ multiplex PCR, the repertoire was profiled, and TCRdb retains in-frame clones only, with some absent. The table lists about 190,000 clones, 60% to 70% of them singletons. The sample consisted of CD4+ T cells sorted from blood, taken at week 4, from a patient treated with tofacitinib. Receptor source: a human donor with alopecia areata.

This clone was observed a handful of times. The V and J genes are TRBV15 and TRBJ2-1, with 12 bases fitting TRBD2. CDR1 is LNHNV, CDR2 YYDKDF, per germline (reference sequence). Losses at the gene ends were 4 bases for V and 3 bases for J; bases not matched to a gene: 10. The CDR3 length is 18 residues. The CDR3 nucleotides read TGTGCCACCAGCAAAGGACTAGCGGGATCCTCTGACTACAATGAGCAGTTCTTC. The encoded protein is CATSKGLAGSSDYNEQFF. Variable domain in full (rest from reference TRBV15 and TRBJ2-1): DAMVIQNPRYQVTQFGKPVTLSCSQTLNHNVMYWYQQKSSQAPKLLFHYYDKDFNNEADTPDNFQSRRPNTSFCFLDIRSPGLGDTAMYLCATSKGLAGSSDYNEQFFGPGTRLTVL.

The chain employs TRBV29-1 and TRBJ2-1; perhaps TRBD1 as D (7 bases). The CDR3 loop spans 12 amino acids. Looked up from germline, CDR1 is SQVTM and CDR2 is ANQGSEA. Trimming removed 2 bases at V and 8 bases at J, with 10 bases between. CDR3 nucleotides: TGCAGCGTTGAACAGGGGGGCGATGAGCAGTTCTTC. Encoded protein: CSVEQGGDEQFF.

The gene calls are TRBV5-1 and TRBJ2-1, with 12 bases that match TRBD2. Trimming removed 0 bases from V and 6 bases from J; junction bases left unmatched: 4. Germline loops: CDR1 SGHRS, CDR2 YFSETQ. The CDR3 length is 16 residues. The CDR3 protein is CASSLDPSGRVNEQFF. The CDR3 region has the DNA TGCGCCAGCAGCTTGGATCCTAGCGGGAGGGTCAATGAGCAGTTCTTC.

This clone was seen a few times. The gene calls are TRBV30 and TRBJ1-3; TRBD1 is a possible D gene (6 bases). In germline, CDR1 is GTSNPN, CDR2 SVGIG (reference sequence). CDR3 length equals 14 residues. V shed 2 bases and J shed 1 base, with 9 bases lying between them. This CDR3 is CAWSLDRSGNTIYF. For the CDR3, the DNA is TGTGCCTGGAGTCTGGACAGATCTGGAAACACCATATATTTT. The whole variable domain, filled in from reference TRBV30 and TRBJ1-3, reads SQTIHQWPATLVQPVGSPLSLECTVEGTSNPNLYWYRQAAGRGLQLLFYSVGIGQISSEVPQNLSASRPQDRQFILSSKKLLLSDSGFYLCAWSLDRSGNTIYFGEGSWLTVV.

V and J are TRBV7-2 and TRBJ2-7; 8 nucleotides match TRBD2. Germline loops: CDR1 SGHTA, CDR2 FQGNSA. The V segment lost 5 bases and the J segment 0 bases; nucleotides outside the gene matches: 9. CDR3 length: 16 residues. For the CDR3, the DNA is TGTGCCAGCAGCCTTCGGAGGAGCGGGAGCTCCTACGAGCAGTACTTC. Protein: CASSLRRSGSSYEQYF.

This clone was observed a handful of times. V and J are TRBV29-1 and TRBJ1-1; D gene uncertain. Per the germline V gene, CDR1 is SQVTM and CDR2 is ANQGSEA. This CDR3 spans 13 amino acids. V lost 6 bases to trimming and J lost 4 bases, with 15 bases between them. The CDR3 nucleotides read TGCAGCGTGATGAGGGATTTAACCACTGAAGCTTTCTTT. Amino acids: CSVMRDLTTEAFF.

This clone was counted a few times. The rearrangement joins TRBV7-2 to TRBJ2-7; D is perhaps TRBD2 (5 bases). CDR3 length: 13 residues. Germline assignment: CDR1 SGHTA and CDR2 FQGNSA. V lost 1 base to trimming and J lost 6 bases, with 10 bases between them. The CDR3 loop reads CASSLDGESEQYF. The CDR3 coding sequence is TGTGCCAGCAGCTTAGACGGGGAGTCCGAGCAGTACTTC.

The V call is TRBV5-6, the J call TRBJ1-2; TRBD1 agrees at 8 bases. The V and J ends lost 4 bases and 5 bases, in that order; junction bases with no gene match: 10. The CDR3 contains 15 residues. Looked up from germline, CDR1 is SGHDT and CDR2 is YYEEEE. CDR3 sequence: CASSPVGQGGYGYTF. CDR3 coding DNA: TGTGCCAGCAGCCCAGTCGGACAGGGCGGATATGGCTACACCTTC.

This clone occurred a few times. CDR3: CASSQDGGIGTDTQYF. For the CDR3, the DNA is TGCGCCAGCAGCCAAGACGGGGGAATTGGCACAGATACGCAGTATTTT. V and J are TRBV4-3 and TRBJ2-3, with TRBD2 as a possible D gene (6 bases). Germline V lookup: CDR1 LGHNA, CDR2 YSLEER. Trimming removed 0 bases at V and 1 base at J, with 11 bases between. The CDR3 sequence is 16 residues long.

This CDR3 reads CASSFPNTEAFF. Here the CDR3 DNA reads TGTGCCAGTAGCTTCCCGAACACTGAAGCTTTCTTT. The chain carries TRBV19 and TRBJ1-1, with D unresolved. Trimming pared 6 bases from V and 1 base from J, leaving 6 bases between. There are 12 residues in the CDR3. Germline V gene data show CDR1 as LNHDA and CDR2 as SQIVND (reference sequence).

This clone was observed a handful of times. Additional DNA sequences in this sample encode the identical CDR3. DNA of the CDR3: TGCAGCGCCGGGCGGGGGTCGCAAGAGACCCAGTACTTC. As protein: CSAGRGSQETQYF. The chain links TRBV29-1 to TRBJ2-5; 7 bases map to TRBD2. The CDR3 is 13 amino acids. Looked up from germline, CDR1 is SQVTM and CDR2 is ANQGSEA. Unmatched junction bases numbered 7, after V lost 7 bases and J lost 2 bases.

V usage is TRBV30 and J usage is TRBJ2-7, with D possibly matching TRBD1 (5 bases). Between the trimmed V and J ends, which lost 4 bases and 3 bases, there was a span of 7 bases. The CDR3 has 11 residues. Germline-derived CDR1 and CDR2 are GTSNPN and SVGIG (reference sequence). The CDR3 region is CAWNTGYEQYF. DNA for the CDR3: TGTGCCTGGAATACAGGCTACGAGCAGTACTTC. The full variable domain, with the rest looked up from reference TRBV30 and TRBJ2-7, is SQTIHQWPATLVQPVGSPLSLECTVEGTSNPNLYWYRQAAGRGLQLLFYSVGIGQISSEVPQNLSASRPQDRQFILSSKKLLLSDSGFYLCAWNTGYEQYFGPGTRLTVT.

The V and J genes are TRBV7-9 and TRBJ1-2; D not certain. Germline lookup yields CDR1 SEHNR and CDR2 FQNEAQ (reference sequence). V was pared by 3 bases and J by 8 bases, with 13 bases between. The CDR3 runs to 13 residues. CDR3 region: CASSLGERTGYTF. The DNA of the CDR3 is TGTGCCAGCAGCTTGGGTGAGAGGACCGGCTACACCTTC.

The rearrangement links TRBV9 to TRBJ2-3; D remains ambiguous. Per germline, CDR1 SGDLS and CDR2 YYNGEE. Trimming left V 1 base short and J 4 bases short, with 10 bases between. The CDR3 loop spans 14 amino acids. The CDR3 nucleotides read TGTGCCAGCAGCGTAACCTCTCTCGCAGATACGCAGTATTTT. Its protein product is CASSVTSLADTQYF.

The rearrangement links TRBV10-3 to TRBJ2-7; 8 nucleotides align to TRBD2. V lost 2 bases, J lost 7 bases, and 10 bases stayed unmatched. The germline CDR1 and CDR2 sequences are ENHRY and SYGVKD. This CDR3 comprises 15 residues. The chain's CDR3 is CAISEEDGRAEEQYF. CDR3 DNA sequence: TGTGCCATCAGTGAGGAGGACGGGAGGGCCGAGGAGCAGTACTTC.

The chain recombines TRBV9 with TRBJ2-5; D is possibly TRBD1 (6 bases). With 3 bases removed from V and 5 bases from J, the gap between germline ends came to 20 bases. CDR3 length: 16 amino acids. CDR1 is SGDLS and CDR2 is YYNGEE in the germline V gene. CDR3 sequence (DNA): TGTGCCAGCAGCGGCTCGGTCCGGGCTACAGGGGAGACCCAGTACTTC. Its protein is CASSGSVRATGETQYF.

In its sample, this clone was seen a few times. The chain recombines TRBV4-2 with TRBJ1-2, with 9 bases aligning to TRBD1. After removal of 5 bases from V and 4 bases from J, the junction contained 11 bases not matched to a gene. Germline values: CDR1 LGHNA, CDR2 YNFKEQ. The CDR3 contains 16 residues. The CDR3 sequence is CASSEGRDRAFYGYTF. In DNA, the CDR3 is TGTGCCAGCAGCGAAGGACGGGACAGGGCTTTCTATGGCTACACCTTC.

This clone was counted only a few times. The chain joins TRBV29-1 to TRBJ2-1, with TRBD2 identical over 13 bases. The length of the CDR3 is 15 residues. Germline CDR1 SQVTM, CDR2 ANQGSEA. Unmatched junction bases numbered 8, after V lost 6 bases and J lost 6 bases. The CDR3 DNA reads as TGCAGCGTCGCCTGGACTAGCGGGAGAGGCAATGAGCAGTTCTTC. It codes for CSVAWTSGRGNEQFF.

The chain carries TRBV27 and TRBJ1-2, with D perhaps matching TRBD1 (5 bases). The V gene lost 0 bases and the J gene lost 8 bases, with 13 bases spanning the gap. The germline CDR1 and CDR2 sequences are MNHEY and SMNVEV (reference sequence). The CDR3 loop spans 14 amino acids. The CDR3 DNA sequence: TGTGCCAGCAGTTTATCGGGGGGAAGTGGCGGCTACACCTTC. Its translation: CASSLSGGSGGYTF.

This chain links TRBV9 with TRBJ2-1; weak D call: TRBD2 (5 bases). Germline V gene data show CDR1 as SGDLS and CDR2 as YYNGEE. Trimming removed 3 bases at V and 0 bases at J, with 16 bases between. The length of the CDR3 is 17 residues. The CDR3 loop reads CASSARSGYGSYNEQFF. The CDR3 DNA reads as TGTGCCAGCAGCGCTCGGTCGGGATATGGCTCCTACAATGAGCAGTTCTTC.

The chain couples TRBV29-1 to TRBJ1-1; maybe TRBD1 (5 bases). This CDR3 contains 13 residues. Between the trimmed V and J ends, which lost 4 bases and 4 bases, there was a span of 13 bases. Germline-derived CDR1 and CDR2 are SQVTM and ANQGSEA. The CDR3 loop is CSVVRGGFTEAFF. Written as DNA, the CDR3 is TGCAGCGTTGTCCGCGGGGGATTCACTGAAGCTTTCTTT.

The J gene is TRBJ2-7, the V gene TRBV7-9; a weak D match, TRBD1 (6 bases). The CDR3 has 14 residues. V lost 5 bases to trimming and J lost 6 bases, with 17 bases between them. Germline values: CDR1 SEHNR, CDR2 FQNEAQ (reference sequence). CDR3 loop: CASSLRQGLSEQYF. The CDR3 DNA is TGTGCCAGCAGCCTAAGGCAGGGGCTTTCCGAGCAGTACTTC. The whole variable domain, filled in from reference TRBV7-9 and TRBJ2-7, reads DTGVSQNPRHKITKRGQNVTFRCDPISEHNRLYWYRQTLGQGPEFLTYFQNEAQLEKSRLLSDRFSAERPKGSFSTLEIQRTEQGDSAMYLCASSLRQGLSEQYFGPGTRLTVT.

The V gene is TRBV9, the J gene TRBJ2-1; D is perhaps TRBD2 (5 bases). The CDR3 loop spans 15 amino acids. Trimming left V 4 bases short and J 0 bases short, with 11 bases between. CDR1 SGDLS and CDR2 YYNGEE come from the germline V gene. The CDR3 protein is CASSSSGLSYNEQFF. The CDR3 DNA reads TGTGCCAGCAGCTCAAGCGGCCTCTCCTACAATGAGCAGTTCTTC.

This clone has just a few counts. The rearrangement joins TRBV10-3 to TRBJ2-5; perhaps TRBD2 as D (6 bases). CDR1 is ENHRY and CDR2 is SYGVKD in the germline V gene. The CDR3 is made up of 14 amino acids. Trimming left V 2 bases short and J 5 bases short, with 12 bases between. DNA for the CDR3: TGTGCCATCAGTGAGATTCGGGGAGGCGAGACCCAGTACTTC. Translation: CAISEIRGGETQYF.

This rearrangement joins TRBV5-1 to TRBJ2-3; D call uncertain. Germline-derived CDR1 and CDR2 are SGHRS and YFSETQ. This CDR3 is 13 amino acids long. V was pared by 6 bases and J by 1 base, with 9 bases between. This CDR3 reads CASKIRGTDTQYF. The CDR3, as DNA: TGCGCCAGCAAGATCCGGGGCACAGATACGCAGTATTTT.

This clone has a count of ten or more. The V call is TRBV5-1, the J call TRBJ2-1; perhaps TRBD1 as D (6 bases). The CDR3 is 15 amino acids. Germline loops: CDR1 SGHRS, CDR2 YFSETQ. V was clipped by 4 bases and J by 2 bases, with 13 bases between them. CDR3 in DNA: TGCGCCAGCAGCATAGGACAGCCACCCTACAATGAGCAGTTCTTC. Its translation is CASSIGQPPYNEQFF. The whole variable domain, filled in from reference TRBV5-1 and TRBJ2-1, reads KAGVTQTPRYLIKTRGQQVTLSCSPISGHRSVSWYQQTPGQGLQFLFEYFSETQRNKGNFPGRFSGRQFSNSRSEMNVSTLELGDSALYLCASSIGQPPYNEQFFGPGTRLTVL.